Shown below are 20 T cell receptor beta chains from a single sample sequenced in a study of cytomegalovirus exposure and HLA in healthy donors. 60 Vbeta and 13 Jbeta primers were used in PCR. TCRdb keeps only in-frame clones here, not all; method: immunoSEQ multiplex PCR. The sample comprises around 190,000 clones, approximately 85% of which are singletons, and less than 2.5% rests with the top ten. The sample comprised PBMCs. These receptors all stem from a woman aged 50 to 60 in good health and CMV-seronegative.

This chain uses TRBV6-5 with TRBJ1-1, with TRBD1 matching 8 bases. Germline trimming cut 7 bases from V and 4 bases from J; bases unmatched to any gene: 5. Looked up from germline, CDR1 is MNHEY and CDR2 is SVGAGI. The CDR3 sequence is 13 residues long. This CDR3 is CASNDRGITEAFF. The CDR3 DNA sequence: TGTGCCAGCAATGACAGGGGCATCACTGAAGCTTTCTTT.

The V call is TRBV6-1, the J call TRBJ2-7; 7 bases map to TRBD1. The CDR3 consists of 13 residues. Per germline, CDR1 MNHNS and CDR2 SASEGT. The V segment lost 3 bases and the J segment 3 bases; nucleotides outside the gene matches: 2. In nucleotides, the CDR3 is TGTGCCAGCAGTGATGACAGGGACTACGAGCAGTACTTC. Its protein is CASSDDRDYEQYF.

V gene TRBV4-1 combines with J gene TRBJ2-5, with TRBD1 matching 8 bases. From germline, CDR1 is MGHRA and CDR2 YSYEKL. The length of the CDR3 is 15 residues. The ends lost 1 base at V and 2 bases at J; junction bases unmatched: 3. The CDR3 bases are TGCGCCAGCAGCCAAGGGCAGGGGGCGCAAGAGACCCAGTACTTC. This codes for CASSQGQGAQETQYF.

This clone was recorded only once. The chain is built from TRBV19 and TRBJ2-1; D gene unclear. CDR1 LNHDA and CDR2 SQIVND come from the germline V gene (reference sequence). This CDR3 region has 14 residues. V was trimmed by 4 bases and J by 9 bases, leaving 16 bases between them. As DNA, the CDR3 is TGTGCCAGTAGTACCCAGAGTCGAGCGAGTGAGCAGTTCTTC. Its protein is CASSTQSRASEQFF.

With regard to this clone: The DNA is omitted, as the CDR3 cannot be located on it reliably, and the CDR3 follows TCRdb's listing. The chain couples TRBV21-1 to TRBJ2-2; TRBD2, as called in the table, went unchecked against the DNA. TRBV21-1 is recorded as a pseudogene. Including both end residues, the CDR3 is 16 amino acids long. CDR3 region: CARGLQREGLVGSCFF.

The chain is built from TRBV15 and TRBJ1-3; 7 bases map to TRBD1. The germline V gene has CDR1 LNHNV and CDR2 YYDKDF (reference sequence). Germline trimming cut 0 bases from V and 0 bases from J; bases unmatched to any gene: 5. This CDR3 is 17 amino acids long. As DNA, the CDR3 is TGTGCCACCAGCAGAGACAGGACAGGCATCTCTGGAAACACCATATATTTT. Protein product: CATSRDRTGISGNTIYF.

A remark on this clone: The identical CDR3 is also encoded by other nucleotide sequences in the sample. In DNA form, the CDR3 reads TGCAGCTTCCGGGGGGATGTAGATACGCAGTATTTT. It translates to CSFRGDVDTQYF. The rearrangement links TRBV29-1 to TRBJ2-3; 7 bases align to TRBD2. Germline CDR1 is SQVTM and CDR2 is ANQGSEA. This CDR3 spans 12 amino acids. After removal of 8 bases from V and 5 bases from J, the junction contained 7 bases not matched to a gene.

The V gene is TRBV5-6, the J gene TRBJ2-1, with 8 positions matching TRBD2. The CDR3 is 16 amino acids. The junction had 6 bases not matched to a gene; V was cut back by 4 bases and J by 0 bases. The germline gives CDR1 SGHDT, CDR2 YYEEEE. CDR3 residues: CASSTGLVSSYNEQFF. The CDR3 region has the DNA TGTGCCAGCAGCACGGGACTAGTTAGCTCCTACAATGAGCAGTTCTTC.

For the CDR3, the DNA is TGTGCCAGCAGCTTAACGGGAGGGCATAACAATGAGCAGTTCTTC. Its translation: CASSLTGGHNNEQFF. The genes are TRBV5-6 and TRBJ2-1; 8 bases line up with TRBD2. V gave up 2 bases and J gave up 5 bases; unmatched junction bases: 6. This CDR3 is 15 amino acids long. Germline V gene lookup returns CDR1 SGHDT and CDR2 YYEEEE.

CDR3 coding DNA: TGTGCCAGCAGCTCGTCGGCGGGGGTGGGTTACGAGCAGTACTTC. It is translated as CASSSSAGVGYEQYF. V and J are TRBV9 and TRBJ2-7, with TRBD2 identical over 7 bases. Germline V gene lookup returns CDR1 SGDLS and CDR2 YYNGEE. Trimming removed 4 bases from V and 4 bases from J; junction bases left unmatched: 11. The length of the CDR3 is 15 residues.

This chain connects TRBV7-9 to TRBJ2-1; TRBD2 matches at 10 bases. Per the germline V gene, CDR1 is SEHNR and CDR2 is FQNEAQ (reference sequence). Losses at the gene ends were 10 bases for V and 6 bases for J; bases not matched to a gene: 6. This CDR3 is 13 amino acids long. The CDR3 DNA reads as TGTGCCAACAGACTAGCGGGTAGCAATGAGCAGTTCTTC. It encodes CANRLAGSNEQFF.

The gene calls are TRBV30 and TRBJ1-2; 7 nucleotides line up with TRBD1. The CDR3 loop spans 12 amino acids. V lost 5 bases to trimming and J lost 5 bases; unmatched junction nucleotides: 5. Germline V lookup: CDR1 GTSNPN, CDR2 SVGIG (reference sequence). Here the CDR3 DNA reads TGTGCCTGGGCCGGGACAGCTTATGGCTACACCTTC. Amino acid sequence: CAWAGTAYGYTF.

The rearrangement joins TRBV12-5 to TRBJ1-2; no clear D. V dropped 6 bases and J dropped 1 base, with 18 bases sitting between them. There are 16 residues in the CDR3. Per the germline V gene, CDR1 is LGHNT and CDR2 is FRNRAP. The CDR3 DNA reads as TGTGCTAGTGGCCCCCCAGGCCCGTCGGTTAACTATGGCTACACCTTC. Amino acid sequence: CASGPPGPSVNYGYTF.

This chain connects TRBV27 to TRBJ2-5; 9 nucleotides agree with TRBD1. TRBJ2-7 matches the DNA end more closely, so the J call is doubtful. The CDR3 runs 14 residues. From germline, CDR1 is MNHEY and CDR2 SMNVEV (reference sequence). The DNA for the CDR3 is TGTGCCAGCAGGGCCGGGACAGGGTCCTACGAGCAGTACTTC. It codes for CASRAGTGSYEQYF.

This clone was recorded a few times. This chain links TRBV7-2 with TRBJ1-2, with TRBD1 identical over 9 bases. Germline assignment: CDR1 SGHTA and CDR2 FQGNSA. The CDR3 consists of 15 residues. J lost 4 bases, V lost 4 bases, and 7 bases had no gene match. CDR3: CASSSRTGAPYGYTF. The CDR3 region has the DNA TGTGCCAGCAGCTCTAGGACAGGGGCCCCCTATGGCTACACCTTC.

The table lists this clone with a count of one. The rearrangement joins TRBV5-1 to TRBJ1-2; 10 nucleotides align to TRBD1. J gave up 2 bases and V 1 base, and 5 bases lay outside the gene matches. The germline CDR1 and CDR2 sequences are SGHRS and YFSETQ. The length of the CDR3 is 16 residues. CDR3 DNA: TGCGCCAGCAGCTTGTGGGGGGGACAGGGGAACTATGGCTACACCTTC. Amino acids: CASSLWGGQGNYGYTF.

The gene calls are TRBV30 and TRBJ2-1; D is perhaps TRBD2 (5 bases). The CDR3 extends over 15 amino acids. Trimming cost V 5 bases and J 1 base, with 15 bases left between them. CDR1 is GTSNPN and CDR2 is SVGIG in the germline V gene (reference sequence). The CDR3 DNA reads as TGTGCCTGGGCCCTCGGAGGACTTTCCTACAATGAGCAGTTCTTC. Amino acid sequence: CAWALGGLSYNEQFF.

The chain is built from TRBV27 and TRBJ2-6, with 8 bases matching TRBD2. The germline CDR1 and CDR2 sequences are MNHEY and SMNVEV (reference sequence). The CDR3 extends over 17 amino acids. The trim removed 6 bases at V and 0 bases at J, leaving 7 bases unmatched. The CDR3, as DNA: TGTGCCAGCAGCCGGGGGGGAATAAGCTCTGGGGCCAACGTCCTGACTTTC. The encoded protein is CASSRGGISSGANVLTF.

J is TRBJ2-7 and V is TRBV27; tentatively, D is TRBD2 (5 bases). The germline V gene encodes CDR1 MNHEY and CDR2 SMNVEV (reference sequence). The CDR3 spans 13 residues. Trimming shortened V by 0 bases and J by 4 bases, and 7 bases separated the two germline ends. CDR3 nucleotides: TGTGCCAGCAGTTTATCTACGGGGTACGAGCAGTACTTC. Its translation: CASSLSTGYEQYF.

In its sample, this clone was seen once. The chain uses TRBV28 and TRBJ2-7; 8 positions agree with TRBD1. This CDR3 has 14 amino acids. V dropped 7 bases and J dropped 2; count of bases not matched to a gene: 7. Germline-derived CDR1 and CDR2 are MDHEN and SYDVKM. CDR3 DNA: TGTGCCAGCACTCCCCCGGGACAGGCCTACGAGCAGTACTTC. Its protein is CASTPPGQAYEQYF.